This paragraph covers one T cell receptor beta chain sequence. The target antigen is unknown. In the PCR, 60 Vbeta and 13 Jbeta primers were used. Clones were sequenced by immunoSEQ multiplex PCR, and TCRdb holds only the in-frame ones, with some missing. The table lists some 150,000 clones. These data belong to a study of cytomegalovirus exposure and HLA in healthy donors. The V and J ends lost 3 bases and 0 bases, in that order; junction bases with no gene match: 6. The CDR3 has 17 residues. CDR1 SGHTA and CDR2 FQGNSA come from the germline V gene. Study results and limitations: Listed as cytomegalovirus-associated were around 160 TCR beta chains. In a later analysis, a genetic analysis reported fewer productive-TCR N-insertions in an Asian-associated ancestry cluster than the cohort average. The classifier reportedly diagnosed cytomegalovirus status with high sensitivity and specificity.

This sequence joins TRBV7-2 and TRBJ1-3; TRBD1 matches at 9 bases. The sequence was collected from a woman aged 18-35 years in good health and CMV-seronegative. Sequenced: PBMCs. This CDR3 reads CASSFRTGALSGNTIYF. Written as DNA, the CDR3 is TGTGCCAGCAGCTTTAGGACAGGGGCCCTCTCTGGAAACACCATATATTTT.